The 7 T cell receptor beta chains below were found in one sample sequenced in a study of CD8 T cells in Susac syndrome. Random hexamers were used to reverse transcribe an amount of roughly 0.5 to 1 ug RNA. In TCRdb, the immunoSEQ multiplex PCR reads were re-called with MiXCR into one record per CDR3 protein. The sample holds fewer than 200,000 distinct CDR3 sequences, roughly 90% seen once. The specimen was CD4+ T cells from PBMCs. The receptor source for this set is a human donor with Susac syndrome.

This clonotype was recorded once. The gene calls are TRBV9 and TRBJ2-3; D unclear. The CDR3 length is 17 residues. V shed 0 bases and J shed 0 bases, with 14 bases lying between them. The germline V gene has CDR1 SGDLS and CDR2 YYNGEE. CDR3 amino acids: CASSVAWSAESTDTQYF. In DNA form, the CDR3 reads TGTGCCAGCAGCGTAGCTTGGTCGGCAGAAAGCACAGATACGCAGTATTTT.

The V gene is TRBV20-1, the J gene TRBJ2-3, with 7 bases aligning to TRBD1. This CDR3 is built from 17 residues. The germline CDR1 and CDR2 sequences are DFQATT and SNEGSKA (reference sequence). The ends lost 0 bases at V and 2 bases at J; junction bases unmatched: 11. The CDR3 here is CSARDRLRDSITDTQYF. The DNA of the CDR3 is TGCAGTGCTAGAGATAGGTTGAGGGACAGTATCACAGATACGCAGTATTTT.

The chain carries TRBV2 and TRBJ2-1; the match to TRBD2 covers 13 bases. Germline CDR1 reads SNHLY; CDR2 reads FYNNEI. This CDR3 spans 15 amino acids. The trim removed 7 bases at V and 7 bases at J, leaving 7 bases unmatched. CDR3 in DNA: TGTGCCAGCATACTAGCGGGGGGGGGCCTGAATGAGCAGTTCTTC. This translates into CASILAGGGLNEQFF.

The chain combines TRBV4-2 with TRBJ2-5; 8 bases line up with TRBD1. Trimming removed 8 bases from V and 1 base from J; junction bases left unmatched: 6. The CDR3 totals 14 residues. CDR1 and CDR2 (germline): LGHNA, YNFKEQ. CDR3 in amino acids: CASGPGQVQETQYF. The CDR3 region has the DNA TGTGCCAGCGGACCGGGACAGGTCCAAGAGACCCAGTACTTC.

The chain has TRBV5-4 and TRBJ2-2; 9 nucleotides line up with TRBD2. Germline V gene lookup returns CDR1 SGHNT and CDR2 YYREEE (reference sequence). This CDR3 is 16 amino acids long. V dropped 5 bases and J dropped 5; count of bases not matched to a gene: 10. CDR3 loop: CASREGSGRKTGELFF. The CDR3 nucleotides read TGTGCCAGCAGGGAGGGCAGCGGGAGGAAAACCGGGGAGCTGTTTTTT. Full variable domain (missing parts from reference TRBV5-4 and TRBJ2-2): ETGVTQSPTHLIKTRGQQVTLRCSSQSGHNTVSWYQQALGQGPQFIFQYYREEENGRGNFPPRFSGLQFPNYSSELNVNALELDDSALYLCASREGSGRKTGELFFGEGSRLTVL.

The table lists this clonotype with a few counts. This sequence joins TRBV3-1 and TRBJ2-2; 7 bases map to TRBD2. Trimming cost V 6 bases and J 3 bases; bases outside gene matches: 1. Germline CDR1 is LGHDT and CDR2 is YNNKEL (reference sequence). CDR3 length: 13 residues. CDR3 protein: CASSRGDTGELFF. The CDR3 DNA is TGTGCCAGCAGTCGGGGGGACACCGGGGAGCTGTTTTTT.

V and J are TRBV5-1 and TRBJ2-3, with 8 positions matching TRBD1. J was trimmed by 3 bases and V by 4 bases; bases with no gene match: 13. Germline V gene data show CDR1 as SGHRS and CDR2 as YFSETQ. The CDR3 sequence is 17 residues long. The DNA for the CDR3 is TGCGCCAGCAGCGGTTCACCCTCGGACAGGGTGACAGATACGCAGTATTTT. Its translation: CASSGSPSDRVTDTQYF.